This T cell receptor (beta chain) was sequenced during a study of blood T cell repertoires in COVID-19. This clone was seen only a few times. Participant-given clinical history determined each cohort assignment. Profiling relied on immunoSEQ multiplex PCR, and the TCRdb table lists in-frame clones only, not all of them. This sample has hundreds of thousands of clones, with about 87% found just once. Trimming took off 5 bases at V and 0 bases at J, with 10 bases between the two ends. Germline CDR1 reads MNHNY; CDR2 reads SVGAGI (reference sequence). The length of the CDR3 is 14 residues. The V call is TRBV6-6, the J call TRBJ1-2; a possible D gene is TRBD1 (5 bases). The source material was PBMCs or T cells enriched from blood (not recorded which). The receptor comes from a woman in her fifties or sixties who had recovered from COVID-19. Here the CDR3 DNA reads TGTGCCAGCAGTAAGTCGGGGGCTAACTATGGCTACACCTTC. It encodes CASSKSGANYGYTF.